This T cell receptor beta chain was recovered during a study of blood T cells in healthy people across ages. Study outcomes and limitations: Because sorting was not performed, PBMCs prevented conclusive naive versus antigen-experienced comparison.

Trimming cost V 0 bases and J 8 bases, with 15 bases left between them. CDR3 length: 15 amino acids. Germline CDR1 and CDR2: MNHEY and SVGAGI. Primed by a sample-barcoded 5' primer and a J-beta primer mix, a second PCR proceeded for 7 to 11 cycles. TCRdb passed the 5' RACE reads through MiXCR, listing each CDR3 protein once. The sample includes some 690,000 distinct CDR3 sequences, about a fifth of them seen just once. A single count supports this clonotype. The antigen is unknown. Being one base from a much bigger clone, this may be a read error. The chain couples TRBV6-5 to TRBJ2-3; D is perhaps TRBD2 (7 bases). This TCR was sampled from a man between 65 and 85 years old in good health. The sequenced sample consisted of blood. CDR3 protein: CASSYSGGGAPTQYF. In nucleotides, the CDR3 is TGTGCCAGCAGTTACTCGGGGGGGGGCGCCCCTACGCAGTATTTT.